This note documents a single T cell receptor (beta chain) sequence. Its binding antigen is unknown. No per-base quality is available; no much larger clone lies one base away. Whole blood was collected in K2EDTA tubes by collaborating institutions according to the institutions' own protocols. For TCRbeta analysis, collaborators shipped samples as frozen whole blood, isolated PBMCs, or DNA extracted from either of those sample types. CDR1 and CDR2 were assigned from the germline V gene as SNHLY and FYNNEI. At the junction V is shortened by 2 bases and J by 8 bases, with 13 bases in between. Reading from cysteine to phenylalanine, the CDR3 counts 14 amino acids. The entry retains the CDR3 DNA only, 42 bases that are in frame from base 1. The record originates from a study of blood T cell repertoires in COVID-19 (dated by TCRdb to the early 2020s). General notes on the study: Samples from collaborators originated in the United States, Italy and Spain and spanned both the acute and convalescent phases of COVID-19. The material from the prospective study consisted of cDNA or gDNA derived from T cells, B-cell-depleted T cells, or PBMCs. The dataset comprised deeply sampled blood TCRbeta repertoires from subjects exposed to, actively infected with, or recovered from COVID-19. The repertoires were released in a freely available public database meant as a resource for research on the immune response to SARS-CoV-2. Samples came from the ongoing ImmuneRACE study (first 160 participants) plus 1,254 subjects from 6 global collaborators. The sample metadata nearly always contained a de-identified subject ID, COVID-19 status, age in years and sex. Where available, HLA class I and class II types were obtained from metadata supplied by the sample provider rather than from assay-based typing. Study-wide conclusions, independent of this receptor: How much clinical and demographic metadata was included differed by source and by participant, and the metadata was provided uncurated.

TCRbeta CDR3 regions were amplified from genomic DNA by means of the immunoSEQ Assay, a bias-controlled multiplex PCR. In the original analysis: The number of nucleated cells in each sample was estimated by amplification of reference gene primers within the assay. To quantify the absolute abundance of each unique TCRbeta CDR3 rearrangement, sequence reads were collapsed and filtered. Productive Simpson clonality was computed per sample as the square root of Simpson's diversity index over productive rearrangements. Drawn from immuneACCESS, this table holds only the in-frame rearrangements with V and J called that TCRdb kept. Clones are partly lost; checked studies trace under half to an unresolved V gene and leave the rest unexplained. V, J and clone size are taken as reported in that table, and D and trimming were inferred from the DNA itself. The sample table records a few hundred thousand clones; roughly 90% of these occur just once. The ten most abundant clones make up 2% to 2.5% of the sample.

The chain couples TRBV2 to TRBJ2-1, and TRBD1 may be the D gene, going by 5 matching bases. This clonotype was sampled from a man in his forties or fifties with acute or convalescent COVID-19. Sample: peripheral blood. The nucleotide sequence is TGTGCCAGCAGTGAAAGGGGTAGGGCCTATGAGCAGTTCTTC. It translates as CASSERGRAYEQFF.